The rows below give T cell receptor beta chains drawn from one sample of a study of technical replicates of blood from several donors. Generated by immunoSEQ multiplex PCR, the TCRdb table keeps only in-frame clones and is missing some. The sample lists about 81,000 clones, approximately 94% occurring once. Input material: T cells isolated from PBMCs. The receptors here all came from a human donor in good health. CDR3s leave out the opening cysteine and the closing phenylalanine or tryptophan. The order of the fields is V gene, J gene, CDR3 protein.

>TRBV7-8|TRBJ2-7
ASSLGGGSSYEQY
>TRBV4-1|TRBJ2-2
ASSPGGSTGELF
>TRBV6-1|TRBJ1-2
ASSDSGIGKGYT
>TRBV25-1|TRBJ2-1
ASSRLTGINEQF
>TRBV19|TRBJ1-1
ASSIGTGTTEAF
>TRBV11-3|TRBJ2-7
ASSPSPPGLVPYEQY
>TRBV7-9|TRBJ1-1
ASSPRVVETEAF
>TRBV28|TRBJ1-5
ASYTGTGIVQPQH
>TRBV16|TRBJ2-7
ASSHLDRGSYEQY
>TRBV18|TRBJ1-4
ASSPRRGEKLF
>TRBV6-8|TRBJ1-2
ASSYLGGATYGYT
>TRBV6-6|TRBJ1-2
ASSSLGTGADGYT
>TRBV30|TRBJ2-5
AWSVMAGETQY
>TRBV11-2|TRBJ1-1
ASSLDRDRGLTEAF
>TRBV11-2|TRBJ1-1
ASSFMFFSNTEAF
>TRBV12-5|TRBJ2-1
ASGLGGLAGGKNNEQF
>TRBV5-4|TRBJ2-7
ASSHLSGADYEQY
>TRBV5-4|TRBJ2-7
ASSFPGQGNEQY
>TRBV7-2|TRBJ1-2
ASSPGARGYT
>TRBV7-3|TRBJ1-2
ASSQYPGTGGSSYGYT
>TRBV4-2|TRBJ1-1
ASSQVQGLENTEAF
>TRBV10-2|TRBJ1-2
ATWDRGLNNYGYT
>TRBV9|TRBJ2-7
ASSYTAGTGSYEQY
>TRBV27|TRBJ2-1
ASSALAGGYNEQF
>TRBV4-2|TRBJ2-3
ASSQVYGSDTQY
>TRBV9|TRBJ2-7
ASSPYGTSGYEQY
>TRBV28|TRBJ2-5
ASATLRRERIETQY
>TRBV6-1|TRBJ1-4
ASRGGLNEKLF
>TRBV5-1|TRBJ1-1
ASSALGTGFNTEAF
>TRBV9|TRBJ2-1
ASSVDSLVHEQF
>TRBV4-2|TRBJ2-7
ASSQPIELAGTYEQY
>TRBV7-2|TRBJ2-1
ASRILSSEQF
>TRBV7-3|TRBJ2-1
ASSPGQGYNEQF
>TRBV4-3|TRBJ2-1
ASSDPGTSAYNEQF
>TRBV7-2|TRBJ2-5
ASSFQGAVMGETQY
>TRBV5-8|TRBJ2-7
ASSSGSPTDYEQY
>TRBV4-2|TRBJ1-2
ASSQDLGAASYGYT
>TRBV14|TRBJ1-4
ASSQQGREKLF
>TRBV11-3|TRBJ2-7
ASSRYSGPESEQY
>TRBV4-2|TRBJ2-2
ASSLNTGATGELF
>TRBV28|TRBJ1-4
ASSHNEKLF
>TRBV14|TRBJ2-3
ASSQERGTDTQY
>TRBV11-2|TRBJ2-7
ASSLDQSTVSYEQY
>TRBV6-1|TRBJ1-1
ASRVFNMNTEAF
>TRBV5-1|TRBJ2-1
ASSYGLVGNEQF
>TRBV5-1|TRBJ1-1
ASSSYRELNTEAF
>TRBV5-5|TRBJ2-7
ASSNPGTGNGEQY
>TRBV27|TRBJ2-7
ASSFYTGVEEQY
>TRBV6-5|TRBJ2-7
ASSYAEESYEQY
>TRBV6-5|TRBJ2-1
ASSWDSHNEQF
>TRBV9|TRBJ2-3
ASSLGAGTDTQY